A selection of T cell receptor beta chains follows, all from one sample in a study of T-cell reconstitution after alpha-beta-depleted transplantation in children. One entry per CDR3 protein results from TCRdb running MiXCR on the PCR reads. The sample shows about 540,000 distinct CDR3 sequences, approximately 20% of them seen only once. The sample here was PBMCs from the stem cell graft donor, taken from the stem cell graft. Receptors originate from a human donor who donated a stem cell graft to a child with acute lymphoblastic leukemia. Each CDR3 is given with its conserved first and last residue. The D gene is left open where the match is weak. For some rows the clone size is stated as once, few or many, or as a class when expanded; others skip it.

V	D	size	J	DNA	CDR3
TRBV6-1	TRBD1	few	TRBJ2-7	TGTGCCAGCAGACACGACAGGGCTGGGTCCTACGAGCAGTACTTC	CASRHDRAGSYEQYF
TRBV15	NA	few	TRBJ1-3	TGTGCCACCAGCAGAGATCTGAAGTCAGGAAACACCATATATTTT	CATSRDLKSGNTIYF
TRBV7-9	TRBD1	few	TRBJ1-1	TGTGCCAGCAGCTCGGACAGGACGAACACTGAAGCTTTCTTT	CASSSDRTNTEAFF
TRBV29-1	NA	few	TRBJ2-1	TGCAGCCATCCAGGGTTTCCCCAATTCTTC	CSHPGFPQFF
TRBV20-1	TRBD2	NA	TRBJ2-1	TGCAGTGCTAGTGCTAGCGGAGCTAACAATGAGCAGTTCTTC	CSASASGANNEQFF
TRBV14	TRBD2	NA	TRBJ2-7	TGTGCCAGCAGCCGCGGGAGAAACTACGAGCAGTACTTC	CASSRGRNYEQYF
TRBV12-3/TRBV12-4	NA	NA	TRBJ2-7	TGTGCCAGCAGTCGCCGGGGCGGTATAACGGGCCACGAGCAGTACTTC	CASSRRGGITGHEQYF
TRBV12-3/TRBV12-4	TRBD1	NA	TRBJ2-2	TGTGCCAGCAGGTCGCCGGGACAGGGTACCCCCGGGGAGCTGTTTTTT	CASRSPGQGTPGELFF
TRBV9	NA	few	TRBJ2-2	TGTGCCAGCCAGCGGAAAGACCGGGACACGATTAGCACCGGGGAGCTGTTTTTT	CASQRKDRDTISTGELFF
TRBV5-8	TRBD2	few	TRBJ2-3	TGTGCCAGCAGCTTGGGGCTAGCGGCCCGCGATACGCAGTATTTT	CASSLGLAARDTQYF
TRBV5-1	TRBD1	NA	TRBJ2-1	TGCGCCAGCAACAGACAGGGTTATGAGCAGTTCTTC	CASNRQGYEQFF
TRBV6-1	NA	NA	TRBJ2-1	TGTGCCAGCAGTCCCCCCACGGCAGGGGGGAATGAGCAGTTCTTC	CASSPPTAGGNEQFF
TRBV5-4	TRBD2	NA	TRBJ2-4	TGTGCCAGCAGCTTTAGCGGGCTAGGAATCAACATTCAGTACTTC	CASSFSGLGINIQYF
TRBV5-1	TRBD2	NA	TRBJ2-7	TGCGCCAGCAGCTATGACAGCGGGGCCTACGAGCAGTACTTC	CASSYDSGAYEQYF
TRBV12-3/TRBV12-4	NA	few	TRBJ2-5	TGTGCCAGCAGAGAGGGACTTAGGCAAGAGACCCAGTACTTC	CASREGLRQETQYF
TRBV5-6	TRBD1	NA	TRBJ2-7	TGTGCCAGCAGCTTAATTGGGACAGGGATCTACGAGCAGTACTTC	CASSLIGTGIYEQYF
TRBV7-8	TRBD1	NA	TRBJ2-7	TGTGCCAGCAGCTTGAGGACAGGGACAAACTACGAGCAGTACTTC	CASSLRTGTNYEQYF
TRBV12-3/TRBV12-4	TRBD2	few	TRBJ2-1	TGTGCCAGCACCTCTCGCGGAGCGGGAGGGCCAAGGATGGATGAGCAGTTCTTC	CASTSRGAGGPRMDEQFF
TRBV20-1	NA	few	TRBJ2-7	TGCAGTGCTAGTGATTTCAGGGGTTTCTACGAGCAGTACTTC	CSASDFRGFYEQYF
TRBV3-1	NA	NA	TRBJ2-3	TGTGCCAGCAGCCAAGAGGGGGAGCCAGATACGCAGTATTTT	CASSQEGEPDTQYF
TRBV19	NA	few	TRBJ1-1	TGTGCCAGTAGTATAACGGGCACTGAAGCTTTCTTT	CASSITGTEAFF
TRBV10-3	TRBD2	few	TRBJ2-5	TGTGCCATCAGTGAGCTCGGGAGGGCCGGGGAGACCCAGTACTTC	CAISELGRAGETQYF
TRBV20-1	NA	NA	TRBJ2-7	TGCAGTGTCCGGGACCGTAGCTCCTACGAGCAGTACTTC	CSVRDRSSYEQYF
TRBV7-3	NA	few	TRBJ2-1	TGTGCCAGCAGCGACGACAAGCGCCCTAATGAGCAGTTCTTC	CASSDDKRPNEQFF
TRBV7-9	NA	NA	TRBJ2-5	TGTGCCAGCAGGCCGAGAGGGGGAGAGACCCAGTACTTC	CASRPRGGETQYF
TRBV27	NA	few	TRBJ1-2	TGTGCCAGCAGTTTGGCTTTTGGGTGGGACGGCTACACCTTC	CASSLAFGWDGYTF
TRBV6-5	NA	NA	TRBJ1-1	TGTGCCAGCAGTTACTCTCTTTCTCCGAAAGCTTTCTTT	CASSYSLSPKAFF
TRBV5-1	NA	few	TRBJ1-4	TGTGCCAGCAGCTTCGGAAGATCAAATGAAAAACTGTTTTTT	CASSFGRSNEKLFF
TRBV20-1	NA	NA	TRBJ2-7	TGCAGTGCTAGCGGCCAGGCACTCTCCGAGCAGTACTTC	CSASGQALSEQYF
TRBV5-6	NA	NA	TRBJ1-4	TGTGCCAGCAGCTTGGCCAAGGGGGTAGGGGCCCTTAATGAAAAACTGTTTTTT	CASSLAKGVGALNEKLFF
TRBV12-3/TRBV12-4	TRBD1	few	TRBJ1-5	TGTGCCAGCAGTTTTGCCACGTGGACAGGGGGCAGTCAGCCCCAGCATTTT	CASSFATWTGGSQPQHF
TRBV25-1	TRBD1	few	TRBJ1-2	TGTGCCAGCAGTGATGAGGACAGGGGCGTCTATGGCTACACCTTC	CASSDEDRGVYGYTF
TRBV20-1	NA	few	TRBJ2-7	TGCAGTGCTAGAGATCGCACGGCAAGGGGAAACTCCTACGAGCAGTACTTC	CSARDRTARGNSYEQYF
TRBV7-6	NA	few	TRBJ2-1	TGTGCCAGCAGCTTAGGGCCCCTACAAGCCTTCACCTACAATGAGCAGTTCTTC	CASSLGPLQAFTYNEQFF
TRBV3-1	TRBD1	NA	TRBJ2-3	TGTGCCAGCAGCCAAGATTCCGGTTACGGGACAGCGACTCAAGATACGCAGTATTTT	CASSQDSGYGTATQDTQYF
TRBV5-1	TRBD2	NA	TRBJ2-5	TGCGCCAGCAGCTTGAGAGCGGGAATGGAGACCCAGTACTTC	CASSLRAGMETQYF